This T cell receptor (beta chain) is from a study of T-cell reconstitution after alpha-beta-depleted transplantation in children. The study's findings and limits: There were reportedly several hundred expanded graft clones from which alpha-beta T cells came about two months after transplant. For some patients, TCRbeta diversity was high at day 60 because of recipient T cells and thymic progenitors that survived.

A note on this clonotype: Its antigen is not identified.

Unique molecular identifiers were used in preparing the TCRbeta library. TCRdb ran MiXCR on the PCR reads and lists one entry per CDR3 protein. This table holds more than 500,000 distinct CDR3 sequences, 9.5% to 12% found once. Germline trimming cut 7 bases from V and 4 bases from J; bases unmatched to any gene: 6. The germline gives CDR1 SGHVS, CDR2 FNYEAQ. This CDR3 comprises 14 residues. The genes are TRBV7-6 and TRBJ2-2, with TRBD1 identical over 7 bases. The origin of this receptor is a female patient between 2 and 10 years old who had a stem cell transplant for aplastic anemia, so the T cells may come from the graft donor. The sample in question was PBMCs, mostly from graft donor cells, obtained 180 days after TCRalphabeta/CD19-depleted stem cell transplant. CDR3 region: CASTPTGTTGELFF. The CDR3 DNA reads as TGTGCCAGCACCCCGACAGGGACCACCGGGGAGCTGTTTTTT.